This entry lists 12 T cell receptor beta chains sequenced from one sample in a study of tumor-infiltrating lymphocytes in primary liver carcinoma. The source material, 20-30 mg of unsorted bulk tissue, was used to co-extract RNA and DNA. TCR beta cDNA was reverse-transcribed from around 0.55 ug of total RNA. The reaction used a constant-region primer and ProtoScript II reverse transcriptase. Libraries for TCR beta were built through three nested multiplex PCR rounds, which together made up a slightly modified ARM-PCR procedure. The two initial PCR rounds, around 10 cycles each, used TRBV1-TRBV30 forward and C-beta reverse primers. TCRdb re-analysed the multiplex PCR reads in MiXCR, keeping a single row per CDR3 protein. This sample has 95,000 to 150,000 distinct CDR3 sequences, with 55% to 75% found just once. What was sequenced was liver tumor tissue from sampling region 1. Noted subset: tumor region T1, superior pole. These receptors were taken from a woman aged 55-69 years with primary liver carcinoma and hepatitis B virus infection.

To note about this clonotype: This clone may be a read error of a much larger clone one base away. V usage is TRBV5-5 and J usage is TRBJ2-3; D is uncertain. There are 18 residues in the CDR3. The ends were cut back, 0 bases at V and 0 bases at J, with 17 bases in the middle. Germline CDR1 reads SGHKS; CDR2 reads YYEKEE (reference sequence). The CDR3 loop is CASSLAWRRKTSTDTQYF. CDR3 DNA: TGTGCCAGCAGCTTGGCCTGGAGAAGAAAAACTAGCACAGATACGCAGTATTTT. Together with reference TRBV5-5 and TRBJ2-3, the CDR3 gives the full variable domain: DAGVTQSPTHLIKTRGQQVTLRCSPISGHKSVSWYQQVLGQGPQFIFQYYEKEERGRGNFPDRFSARQFPNYSSELNVNALLLGDSALYLCASSLAWRRKTSTDTQYFGPGTRLTVL.

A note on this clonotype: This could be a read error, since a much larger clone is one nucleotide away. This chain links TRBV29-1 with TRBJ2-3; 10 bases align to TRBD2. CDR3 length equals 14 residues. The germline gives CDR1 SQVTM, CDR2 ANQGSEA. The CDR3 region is CIVEGAGGPDTQYF. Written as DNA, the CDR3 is TGCATCGTTGAAGGAGCGGGAGGGCCGGATACGCAGTATTTT.

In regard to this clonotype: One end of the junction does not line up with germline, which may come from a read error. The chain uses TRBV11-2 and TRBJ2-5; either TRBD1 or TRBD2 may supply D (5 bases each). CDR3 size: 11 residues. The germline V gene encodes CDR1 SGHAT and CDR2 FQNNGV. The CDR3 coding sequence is TGTGCCAGCCGCTTAGGGGAGACCAAGTACTTC. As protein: CASRLGETKYF.

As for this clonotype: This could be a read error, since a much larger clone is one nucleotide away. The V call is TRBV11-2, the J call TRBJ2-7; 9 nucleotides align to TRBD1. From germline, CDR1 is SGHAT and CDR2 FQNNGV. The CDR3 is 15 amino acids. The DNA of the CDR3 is TGTGCCAGCAGCCATGCAGGGACAGGGACCTACGAGCAGTGCTTC. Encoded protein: CASSHAGTGTYEQCF.

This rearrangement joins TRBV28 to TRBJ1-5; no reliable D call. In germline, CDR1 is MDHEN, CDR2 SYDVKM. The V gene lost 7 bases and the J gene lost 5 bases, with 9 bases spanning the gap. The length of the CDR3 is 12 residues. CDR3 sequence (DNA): TGTGCCAGCAAGTTCTACGATCAGCCCCAGCATTTT. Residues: CASKFYDQPQHF.

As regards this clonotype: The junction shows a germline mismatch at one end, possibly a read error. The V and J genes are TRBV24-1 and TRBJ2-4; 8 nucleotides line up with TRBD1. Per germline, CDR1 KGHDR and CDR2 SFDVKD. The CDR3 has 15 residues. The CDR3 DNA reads TGTGCCACCAGTGCAGGGGGCGCCGGCAAAAACACTCAGTACTTC. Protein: CATSAGGAGKNTQYF.

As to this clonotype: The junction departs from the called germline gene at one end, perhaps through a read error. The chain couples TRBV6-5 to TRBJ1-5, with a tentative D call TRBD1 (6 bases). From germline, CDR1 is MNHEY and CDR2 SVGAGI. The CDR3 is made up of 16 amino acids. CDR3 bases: TGCGCCAGCAGACCCCGGCAGGGGCTAATCAATCAGCCCCAGCATTTT. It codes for CASRPRQGLINQPQHF.

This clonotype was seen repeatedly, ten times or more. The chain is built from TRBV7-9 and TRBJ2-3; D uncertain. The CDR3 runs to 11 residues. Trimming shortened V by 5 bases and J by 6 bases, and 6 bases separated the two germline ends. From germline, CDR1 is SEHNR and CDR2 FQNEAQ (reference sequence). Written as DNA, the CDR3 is TGTGCCAGCAGCATCACGGATACGCAGTATTTT. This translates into CASSITDTQYF.

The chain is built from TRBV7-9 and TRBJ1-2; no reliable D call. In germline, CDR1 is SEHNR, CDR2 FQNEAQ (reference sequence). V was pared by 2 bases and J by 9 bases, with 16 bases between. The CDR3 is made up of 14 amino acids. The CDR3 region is CASSLSPGSRSYTF. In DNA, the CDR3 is TGTGCCAGCAGCTTATCCCCGGGTAGTCGGAGCTACACCTTC. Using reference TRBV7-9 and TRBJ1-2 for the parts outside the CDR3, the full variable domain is DTGVSQNPRHKITKRGQNVTFRCDPISEHNRLYWYRQTLGQGPEFLTYFQNEAQLEKSRLLSDRFSAERPKGSFSTLEIQRTEQGDSAMYLCASSLSPGSRSYTFGSGTRLTVV.

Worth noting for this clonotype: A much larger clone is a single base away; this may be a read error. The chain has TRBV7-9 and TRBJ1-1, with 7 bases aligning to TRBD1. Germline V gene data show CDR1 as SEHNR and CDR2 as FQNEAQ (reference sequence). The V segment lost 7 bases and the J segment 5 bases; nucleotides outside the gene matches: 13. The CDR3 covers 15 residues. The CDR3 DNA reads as TGTGCCAGCACCTCGACTACAGGGGTGGGAACTGAAGCTTTCTTT. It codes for CASTSTTGVGTEAFF.

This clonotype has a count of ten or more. The CDR3 is CASSQEQESGNQPQHF. The CDR3 coding sequence is TGCGCCAGCAGCCAAGAGCAGGAAAGTGGCAATCAGCCCCAGCATTTT. The chain is built from TRBV4-1 and TRBJ1-5; no clear D. The germline CDR1 and CDR2 sequences are MGHRA and YSYEKL. The CDR3 loop spans 16 amino acids. V lost 0 bases and J lost 2, with 11 bases in between.

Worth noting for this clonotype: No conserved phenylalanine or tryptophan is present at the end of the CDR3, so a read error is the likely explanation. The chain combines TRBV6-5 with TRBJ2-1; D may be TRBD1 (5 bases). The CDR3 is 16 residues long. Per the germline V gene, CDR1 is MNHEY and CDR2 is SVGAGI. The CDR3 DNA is TGTGCCAGCACTTACAGGATTTCTGTCTCCTACAATGAGCAGTTCTTG. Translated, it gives CASTYRISVSYNEQFL.